The text below deals with one TCR beta chain. Some clones are missing from TCRdb's copy, which holds only in-frame ones; the method was immunoSEQ multiplex PCR. The sample lists 190,000 or so clones; around four fifths were seen once. This sample was included in a study of blood T cell repertoires in COVID-19. Study-level background: COVID-19 samples from acute and convalescent phases originated in the United States, Italy and Spain.

CDR3 length: 16 residues. The V gene end was trimmed by 4 bases and the J gene end by 3 bases; junction bases not matched to a gene: 8. Per germline, CDR1 SGHNT and CDR2 YENEEA. The chain has TRBV11-3 and TRBJ2-2; 7 bases match TRBD2. The sample comprised peripheral blood. The receptor comes from a man aged 55 to 70 with COVID-19, enrolled during active disease. In DNA form, the CDR3 reads TGTGCCAGCAGCTACGGGGCGGGAGCGGACACCGGGGAGCTGTTTTTT. It yields the protein CASSYGAGADTGELFF.